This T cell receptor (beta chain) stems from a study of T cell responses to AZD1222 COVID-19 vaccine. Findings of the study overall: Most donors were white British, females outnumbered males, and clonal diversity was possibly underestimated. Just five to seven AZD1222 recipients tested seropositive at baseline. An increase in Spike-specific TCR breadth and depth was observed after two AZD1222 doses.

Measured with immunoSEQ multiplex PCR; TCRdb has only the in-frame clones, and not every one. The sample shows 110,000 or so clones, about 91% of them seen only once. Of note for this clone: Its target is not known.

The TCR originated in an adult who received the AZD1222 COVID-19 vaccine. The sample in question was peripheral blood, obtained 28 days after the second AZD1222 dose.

This chain's CDR3 is CASSFGRSVGNTIYF. CDR3 nucleotide sequence: TGTGCCAGCAGTTTTGGGAGGTCAGTTGGAAACACCATATATTTT. This chain uses TRBV28 with TRBJ1-3, with unresolved D. Trimming removed 3 bases at V and 3 bases at J, with 12 bases between. The CDR3 sequence is 15 residues long. Germline V gives CDR1 MDHEN, CDR2 SYDVKM.